This T cell receptor (beta chain) was recorded in a study of long-term antiretroviral therapy in people with HIV. General observations from the study: Blood obtained between the mid-2000s and the late 2010s may reflect older ART regimens. Transplant-donor-level diversity was not reached after ART, though diversity increased. HIV repertoires spanned tighter CDR3 length ranges than controls did.

The V gene lost 4 bases and the J gene lost 7 bases, with 6 bases spanning the gap. Germline V gives CDR1 SGHTS, CDR2 YDEGEE. This CDR3 spans 11 amino acids. Every donor contributed at least one pre-ART and at least two post-ART PBMC samples. At survey level, the immunoSEQ assay was run in its v3.0 version. Sequenced by immunoSEQ multiplex PCR; TCRdb stores in-frame clones only, minus some. This table holds about 18,000 clones, around four fifths found once. This clone was counted a few times. Antigen specificity is unknown. The TCR sequence derives from a woman aged 45-65 years with HIV. The chain joins TRBV5-8 to TRBJ2-1, with D uncertain. The starting material was unsorted PBMCs, obtained 0.3 years after starting antiretroviral therapy. CDR3 sequence reads: CASSPRNEQFF. CDR3 sequence (DNA): TGTGCCAGCAGCCCACGGAATGAGCAGTTCTTC.